Detailed here is one T cell receptor (beta chain). This sample was taken from a study of blood T cell repertoires in COVID-19. The wider study: The United States, Italy and Spain supplied acute and convalescent COVID-19 samples. PBMCs, B-cell-depleted T cells, or T cells were the source of the cDNA or gDNA that made up the material.

Profiling relied on immunoSEQ multiplex PCR, and the TCRdb table lists in-frame clones only, not all of them. This sample has 27,000 or so clones, with 90% to 95% found just once. V lost 5 bases and J lost 1, with 9 bases in between. CDR3 length: 14 amino acids. Germline CDR1 is MNHEY and CDR2 is SVGAGI. This TCR came from a human donor with active COVID-19. The donor label of this sample is uncertain. The chain carries TRBV6-5 and TRBJ2-1, with a possible D match to TRBD1 (6 bases). Sequencing was carried out using peripheral blood. The CDR3 bases are TGTGCCAGCAGTCCAAGGGGGTCCTACAATGAGCAGTTCTTC. It is translated as CASSPRGSYNEQFF.